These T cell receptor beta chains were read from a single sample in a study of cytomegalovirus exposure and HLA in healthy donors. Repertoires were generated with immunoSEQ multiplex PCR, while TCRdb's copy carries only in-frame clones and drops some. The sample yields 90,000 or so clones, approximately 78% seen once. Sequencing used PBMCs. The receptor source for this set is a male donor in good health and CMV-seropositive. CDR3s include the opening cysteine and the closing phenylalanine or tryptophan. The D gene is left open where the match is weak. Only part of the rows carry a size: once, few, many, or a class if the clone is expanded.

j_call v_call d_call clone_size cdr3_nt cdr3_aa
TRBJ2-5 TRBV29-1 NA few TGCAGCGTAGTCAGCACGGGTCGTGAGACCCAGTACTTC CSVVSTGRETQYF
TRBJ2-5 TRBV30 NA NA TGTGCCTGGAGTGGAAGCAGGGGCCGAGGAGAGACCCAGTACTTC CAWSGSRGRGETQYF
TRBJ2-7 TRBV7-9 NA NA TGTGCCAGCAGCATGGACATTGAGAGCTCCTACGAGCAGTACTTC CASSMDIESSYEQYF
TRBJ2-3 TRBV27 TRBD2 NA TGTGCCAGCAGCATCGCAAGGACGGGAGGGCCCTACACGCAGTATTTT CASSIARTGGPYTQYF
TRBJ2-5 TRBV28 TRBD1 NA TGTGCCAGCAGTCTGCCGAGGGGGCGGAAGACCCAGTACTTC CASSLPRGRKTQYF
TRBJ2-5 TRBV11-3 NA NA TGTGCCAGCAGTTTGGGGCCTAACCAAGAGACCCAGTACTTC CASSLGPNQETQYF
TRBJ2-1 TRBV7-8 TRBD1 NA TGTGCCAGCAGCGCGGGACAGGGGTTACAGTTCTTC CASSAGQGLQFF
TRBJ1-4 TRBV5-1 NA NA TGCGCCAGCAGCTTGGAACTCGGTTCGGGTGAAAAACTGTTTTTT CASSLELGSGEKLFF
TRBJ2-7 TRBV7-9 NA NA TGTGCCAGCAGCTCTACAGGTGTTCCCTACGAGCAGTACTTC CASSSTGVPYEQYF
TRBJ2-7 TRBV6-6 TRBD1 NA TGTGCCAGCAGACAACCGGGACAGGGGGCCGCGCAGTACTTC CASRQPGQGAAQYF
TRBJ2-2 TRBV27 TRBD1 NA TGTGCCAGCAGTGTACCGGGACAGGAGTTAACCGGGGAGCTGTTTTTT CASSVPGQELTGELFF
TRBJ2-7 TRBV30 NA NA TGTGCCTGGAGTGGGCCCACCTACGAGCAGTACTTC CAWSGPTYEQYF
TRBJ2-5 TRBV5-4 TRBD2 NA TGTGCCAGCAGCTTGGTTACGGGGGGGCCTCGAGAGACCCAGTACTTC CASSLVTGGPRETQYF
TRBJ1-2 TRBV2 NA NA TGTGCCAGCAGTGAAGCGCTTCTCAGACAAAATATCTATGGCTACACCTTC CASSEALLRQNIYGYTF
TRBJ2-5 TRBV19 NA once TGTGCCAGTAGTATAGCTGGCGGGGTGGTCGTCGAGACCCAGTACTTC CASSIAGGVVVETQYF
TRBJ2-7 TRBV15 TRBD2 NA TGTGCCACCAGCAGAGAACTGGGGGGGTACGAGCAGTACTTC CATSRELGGYEQYF
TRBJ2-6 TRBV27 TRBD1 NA TGTGCCAGCAGTCACACCGGGACAGGGGGCGCTGGGGCCAACGTCCTGACTTTC CASSHTGTGGAGANVLTF